This T cell receptor (beta chain) originates from a study of cytotoxic CD8 clonotypes in ibrutinib-treated CLL. Whole-study findings and limits: Patients with sustained remission and those progressing were sampled at differing times.

Concerning this clone: The antigen is not known.

Method: immunoSEQ multiplex PCR; TCRdb's copy keeps in-frame clones and lacks some. The table lists 150,000 or so clones, approximately 80% of them singletons. The sample consisted of PBMCs, taken after 36 months of ibrutinib treatment. The receptor was isolated from a human donor with chronic lymphocytic leukemia.

The DNA for the CDR3 is TGTGCCAGCAGCTTAGGCCTGGACGCTTTCTTT. This encodes CASSLGLDAFF. This chain connects TRBV7-8 to TRBJ1-1; D gene ambiguous. This CDR3 comprises 11 residues. V was clipped by 1 base and J by 11 bases, with 8 bases between them. Per the germline V gene, CDR1 is SGHVS and CDR2 is FQNEAQ.